This is a list of T cell receptor beta chains from one sample in a study of molecular identifiers for immune sequencing clone quantification. TCRdb reprocessed the PCR reads with MiXCR, giving one entry per CDR3 protein. The table records 490,000 or so distinct CDR3 sequences, about 20% of them present only once. Sequencing input: naive CD8+ T cells from blood, with Jurkat cell RNA spiked in. These receptors all stem from a human donor in good health. Some libraries in this study had Jurkat cell RNA spiked in. Each CDR3 is given with its conserved first and last residue. A D gene is named only where the DNA matches it firmly. Size values are once, few and many counts, or a class for expanded clones, and some rows have none.

TRBV7-9,TRBD1,TRBJ1-4,-,TGTGCCAGCAGCCGGACAGGGGGTAATACTAATGAAAAACTGTCTTTT,CASSRTGGNTNEKLSF
TRBV4-3,-,TRBJ1-1,many,TGCGCCAGCAGCCAAGAAGTAACCATGAGTGAAGCTTTCTTT,CASSQEVTMSEAFF
TRBV30,TRBD1,TRBJ1-2,few,TGTGCCTGGAACCTCGACAGGGAGGAGGTTTGGTATGGCTACACCTTC,CAWNLDREEVWYGYTF
TRBV2,-,TRBJ1-6,-,TGTGCCAGCAGTGAAGCGCTTCGACCTAACCTCCACTTT,CASSEALRPNLHF
TRBV7-6,-,TRBJ1-1,many,TGTGCCAGCAGCTTAGGGTCCGCCGGCACTGAAGCTTTCTTT,CASSLGSAGTEAFF
TRBV7-2,-,TRBJ2-7,few,TGTGCCAGCAGCCCATTCAGGACTCTCTCCTACGAGCAGTACTTC,CASSPFRTLSYEQYF
TRBV6-2/TRBV6-3,-,TRBJ1-1,many,TGTGCCAGCAGCACGACAGAACTGAACACTGAAGCTTTCTTT,CASSTTELNTEAFF
TRBV20-1,TRBD1,TRBJ1-1,-,TGCAGTGCTAGAGACCTTGAGACAGGGTTTGAAGCTTTCTTT,CSARDLETGFEAFF
TRBV7-9,TRBD2,TRBJ2-1,-,TGTGCCAGCAGCCTCAGGACTAGCGGGTCGACCTACGATGAGCAGTTCTTC,CASSLRTSGSTYDEQFF
TRBV12-5,TRBD2,TRBJ2-1,few,TGTGCTAGTGGAACGGGACTAGCGGGGAATGAGCAGTTCTTC,CASGTGLAGNEQFF
TRBV9,-,TRBJ1-1,many,TGTGCCAGCAGCGTAGAAGGGAGTGAAGCCGAAGCTTTCTTT,CASSVEGSEAEAFF
TRBV12-3/TRBV12-4,-,TRBJ2-5,many,TGTGCCAGCAGTAGTCAGGGCCGAGAGACCCAGTACTTC,CASSSQGRETQYF
TRBV25-1,-,TRBJ1-5,many,TGTGCCAGCAGTGAATTTAGGGAGGATCAGCCCCAGCATTTT,CASSEFREDQPQHF
TRBV11-2,-,TRBJ2-5,-,TGTGCCAGCAGCTTAGGGGGTAGCTCAGAGACCCAGTACTTC,CASSLGGSSETQYF
TRBV7-9,TRBD1,TRBJ2-7,many,TGTGCCAGCAGCCCAGCCCGGGACAGGGGGCCCGCTTCCTACGAGCAGTACTTC,CASSPARDRGPASYEQYF
TRBV29-1,-,TRBJ1-3,many,TGCAGCGTTGTCGGCAGGGCTCTGGACACCATATATTTT,CSVVGRALDTIYF
TRBV19,-,TRBJ2-6,many,TGTGCCAGTAGTATTTCGACTGTCCAAGCCTCTGAGGGGGCCAACGTCCTGACTTTC,CASSISTVQASEGANVLTF
TRBV6-2/TRBV6-3,TRBD2,TRBJ2-7,-,TGTGCCAGCAGCCCTGAACTAGCGGGGGGCGCCTACGAGCAGTACTTC,CASSPELAGGAYEQYF
TRBV5-4,-,TRBJ2-3,-,TGTGCCAGCAGCTTTCGGCTAACTAGCACAGATACGCAGTATTTT,CASSFRLTSTDTQYF
TRBV29-1,-,TRBJ1-2,many,TGCAGCGTTGTAACAGGGATGAACTATGGCTACACCTTC,CSVVTGMNYGYTF
TRBV4-3,-,TRBJ2-3,few,TGCGCCAGCAGCCAAGAATCAGGGGTCTTAGATACGCAGTATTTT,CASSQESGVLDTQYF
TRBV11-2,-,TRBJ1-1,-,TGTGCCAGCAGCTTAGATCCGAATACTGAAGTTTTCTTT,CASSLDPNTEVFF
TRBV27,-,TRBJ2-2,-,TGTGCCAGCAGTGACCTCCGCGATGCGAACGGGGAGCTGTTTTTT,CASSDLRDANGELFF
TRBV7-9,-,TRBJ1-2,few,TGTGCCAGCAGCTTAGAGGCGGGCTACACCTTC,CASSLEAGYTF